These T cell receptor beta chains were read from a single sample in a study of spatial heterogeneity in lung cancer. From the 5' RACE reads, TCRdb called clonotypes with MiXCR, one entry per CDR3 protein. In the table there are some 64,000 distinct CDR3 sequences, roughly 8% of which are singletons. The sequencing used PBMCs, collected at surgery. The receptors derive from a female donor with early-stage non-small cell lung cancer. The CDR3 runs from the conserved cysteine through the conserved F or W. Fields, in order: D gene, V gene, CDR3 protein. D genes are given only for firm matches.

- | TRBV10-1 | CASSESGAGPNTEAFF
- | TRBV5-5 | CAAARGINEKLFF
- | TRBV3-1 | CASSPNAGSNQPQHF
- | TRBV3-1 | CASSQGGTRGTGELFF
- | TRBV4-2 | CASSQWDGLNTAAFF
- | TRBV20-1 | CSARDPVNTEAFF
- | TRBV20-1 | CSANRVQDTF
- | TRBV13 | CASSPVLLVASNTGELFF
TRBD1 | TRBV12-3/TRBV12-4 | CASSLAQGAQPQHF
- | TRBV7-2 | CASSHREGNQPQHF
TRBD2 | TRBV5-4 | CASSFIGSGVETQYF
- | TRBV7-3 | CASSLHPPGTSTDTQYF
TRBD2 | TRBV29-1 | CSLSGSSYNEQFF
TRBD1 | TRBV5-1 | CASSLDSQGAAADTQYF
TRBD2 | TRBV5-6 | CASSLGVVAGGRRDTQYF
- | TRBV7-9 | CASSLDNQPQHF
- | TRBV5-1 | CASSLIQGHTDTQYF
- | TRBV11-2 | CASSLVGGTDTQYF
- | TRBV29-1 | CSVEDRETQYF
- | TRBV14 | CASSQEWTDNYGYTF
- | TRBV12-3/TRBV12-4 | CASKKEGFNEQYF
- | TRBV5-1 | CASSPGWAGSTDTQYF
- | TRBV9 | CASSVVSVEGTDTQYF
- | TRBV19 | CASSIGDTQYF
TRBD2 | TRBV6-1 | CASSRLAGGQETQYF
TRBD1 | TRBV4-2 | CASSPQGAPETQYF
- | TRBV12-3/TRBV12-4 | CASSPTRGAETQYF
TRBD1 | TRBV7-2 | CASSWDRFNEKLFF
TRBD2 | TRBV11-2 | CASRPIAGWGNEQFF
TRBD1 | TRBV7-9 | CASSPKILQGVFSDTQYF
TRBD2 | TRBV20-1 | CSATPREPGLADTQYF
- | TRBV7-2 | CASSLAGPPNSPLHF
- | TRBV7-3 | CASSLNGNTEAFF
TRBD1 | TRBV7-9 | CASSLGTGLNYGYTF
TRBD2 | TRBV28 | CASSLPRGREYTGELFF
- | TRBV6-5 | CASRPPGSSNQPQHF
TRBD1 | TRBV7-8 | CASSSRGLDTQYF
TRBD1 | TRBV28 | CASSLWGTGTPAGYTF
- | TRBV5-1 | CASSLVGDSNQPQHF
- | TRBV11-2 | CASSRQSLNTEAFF
- | TRBV7-2 | CASSPLTGVEAFF
- | TRBV6-5 | CASSYGRTSNQPQHF
TRBD1 | TRBV6-5 | CASRQGSKNIQYF
- | TRBV7-3 | CASSPDGRSYNEQFF
TRBD2 | TRBV7-3 | CASSLEASGRDNEQFF
- | TRBV5-1 | CASTPLGSTDTQYF
- | TRBV28 | CASSPGGSLGQPQHF
- | TRBV12-3/TRBV12-4 | CASSPGYEQYF
TRBD1 | TRBV6-1 | CASSANWDRSNQPQHF
TRBD2 | TRBV7-9 | CASSFSTSGTETQYF